This record concerns one TCR beta chain sequence. This entry belongs to a study of regulatory T cells in long-lasting Graves disease. Described time point: persistent/refractory GD, antithyroid drugs over 5 years with positive TRAb. Preparation of the TCR library used RNA extracted from PBMCs. Patient provenance is recorded as an endocrinology department in Xi'an, China. In building TCR beta libraries, iRepertoire HTBI primers were used together with Arm-PCR of CDR3 regions. In TCRdb, the multiplex PCR reads were re-called with MiXCR into one record per CDR3 protein. This sample yields more than 650,000 distinct CDR3 sequences, of which around 30% are seen a single time; about two fifths belongs to the top ten. The CDR3 contains 15 residues. Trimming removed 3 bases from V and 3 bases from J; junction bases left unmatched: 5. The V gene's germline CDR1 is SGDLS and CDR2 YYNGEE.

This TCR was sampled from a female donor with Graves disease. The chain has TRBV9 and TRBJ1-4; 7 positions agree with TRBD1. The sample here was peripheral blood mononuclear cells (PBMCs), taken when the disease was refractory, from a patient treated with antithyroid drugs. As DNA, the CDR3 is TGTGCCAGCAGCGGAACAGGGGTGTCTAATGAAAAACTGTTTTTT. Translating gives CASSGTGVSNEKLFF.